Listed here are 7 T cell receptor beta chains from one sample, sequenced in a study of T cell changes during pregnancy in multiple sclerosis. Clones were read by immunoSEQ multiplex PCR, and TCRdb kept only the in-frame ones, dropping some. The repertoire includes approximately 33,000 clones, around 90% of them detected once, and 0.4% to 0.5% sits in the top ten. The sequences come from CD4+ T cells from peripheral blood mononuclear cells, collected after pregnancy. The receptors here all came from a female donor with multiple sclerosis, enrolled in a pregnancy study.

The sample holds a few counts of this clone. The chain employs TRBV4-1 and TRBJ1-1; D unresolved. Germline V CDR1 and CDR2: MGHRA, YSYEKL. Trimming stripped 1 base from V and 11 bases from J, with 14 bases between. The CDR3 consists of 13 residues. CDR3: CASSQARLREAFF. CDR3 in DNA: TGCGCCAGCAGCCAAGCTCGACTGCGGGAGGCTTTCTTT.

The gene calls are TRBV14 and TRBJ1-1; D gene unclear. CDR1 is SGHDN and CDR2 is FVKESK in the germline V gene. Deletions cut 3 bases from V and 0 bases from J, with 8 bases between. The CDR3 has 14 residues. The chain's CDR3 is CASSHAGLNTEAFF. In nucleotides, the CDR3 is TGTGCCAGCAGCCACGCAGGTTTGAACACTGAAGCTTTCTTT.

The chain carries TRBV7-2 and TRBJ1-2; D may be TRBD1 (6 bases). The V gene lost 5 bases and the J gene lost 2 bases, with 9 bases spanning the gap. The CDR3 sequence is 13 residues long. Per germline, CDR1 SGHTA and CDR2 FQGNSA. Written as DNA, the CDR3 is TGTGCCAGCAGCGCCGGACAGAACTATGGCTACACCTTC. Encoded protein: CASSAGQNYGYTF.

The chain employs TRBV7-2 and TRBJ1-5, with 9 positions matching TRBD1. Germline V gene sequence: CDR1 SGHTA, CDR2 FQGNSA. This CDR3 contains 15 residues. V dropped 4 bases and J dropped 7; count of bases not matched to a gene: 8. CDR3 nucleotide sequence: TGTGCCAGCAGCTCCGGGACAGGGAATCTGCAGCCCCAGCATTTT. Amino acids: CASSSGTGNLQPQHF.

The chain uses TRBV15 and TRBJ1-4; the match to TRBD1 covers 12 bases. The CDR3 totals 15 residues. V dropped 1 base and J dropped 7; count of bases not matched to a gene: 1. Looked up from germline, CDR1 is LNHNV and CDR2 is YYDKDF (reference sequence). CDR3 sequence (DNA): TGTGCCACCAGCAGAGGGGGACAGGGGGCTGAAAAACTGTTTTTT. Protein product: CATSRGGQGAEKLFF.

V gene TRBV6-6 combines with J gene TRBJ2-7; TRBD1 matches 7 bases. V was clipped by 6 bases and J by 4 bases; unmatched bases: 6. Germline V gene sequence: CDR1 MNHNY, CDR2 SVGAGI (reference sequence). This CDR3 has 13 amino acids. Here the CDR3 reads CASREGQRYEQYF. CDR3 coding DNA: TGTGCCAGCAGAGAGGGACAGAGGTACGAGCAGTACTTC.

The rearrangement joins TRBV6-1 to TRBJ1-2, with 7 bases lining up with TRBD1. With V trimmed by 8 bases and J by 6 bases, 9 bases remained unmatched. The CDR3 is 13 amino acids. The germline V gene has CDR1 MNHNS and CDR2 SASEGT. The chain's CDR3 is CASRLTGTDGYTF. The CDR3, as DNA: TGTGCCAGCCGCCTTACCGGGACAGATGGCTACACCTTC.